This TCR beta chain was observed in a study of neurological immune-mediated disorders. Findings and caveats of the study: The absence of shared CDR3 amino acid sequences among expanded clones across subjects suggests private repertoires in all groups.

With respect to this clonotype: Its target is not known.

cDNA was made by 5'RACE with 10-nucleotide random UMIs. Sequencing of 15-18 subjects in each run yielded over 170 million TCR-beta sequences. TCRdb itself ran the 5' RACE reads through MiXCR, one entry per CDR3 protein. The data contain 25,000 to 35,000 distinct CDR3 sequences, roughly 15% of them singletons. After removal of 2 bases from V and 7 bases from J, the junction contained 1 base not matched to a gene. CDR1 and CDR2 (germline): MNHEY, SMNVEV (reference sequence). The CDR3 length is 13 residues. PBMCs stored at -80 C, numbering 2 million, were the origin of the unsorted libraries. The J gene is TRBJ2-1, the V gene TRBV27; 8 bases agree with TRBD1. The material sequenced was PBMCs. This receptor was obtained from a man in his 70s in good health. In DNA, the CDR3 is TGTGCCAGCAGTTTACAGGGGGCGAATGAGCAGTTCTTC. Translated: CASSLQGANEQFF.